The 3 T cell receptor beta chains reported below all come from one sample, sequenced in a study of blood T cell repertoires in COVID-19. The assay was immunoSEQ multiplex PCR, and TCRdb's table has in-frame clones only and misses some. The sample gives approximately 130,000 clones, roughly 80% of which show up once; roughly an eighth is in the top ten. The sample was peripheral blood. The source of these receptors is a human donor in a cohort sampled during active COVID-19.

This clone was observed a few times. The chain carries TRBV5-1 and TRBJ2-1, with TRBD2 identical over 8 bases. This CDR3 region has 14 residues. Germline V gives CDR1 SGHRS, CDR2 YFSETQ. V lost 5 bases and J lost 6; bases outside the gene matches: 7. For the CDR3, the DNA is TGCGCCAGCAGATCGGGGGGGCCGGGCAATGAGCAGTTCTTC. It codes for CASRSGGPGNEQFF.

The chain joins TRBV5-1 to TRBJ2-7; 9 bases line up with TRBD1. The V and J ends lost 5 bases and 3 bases, in that order; junction bases with no gene match: 6. There are 14 residues in the CDR3. Per the germline V gene, CDR1 is SGHRS and CDR2 is YFSETQ. This CDR3 is CASSYGTGIYEQYF. The CDR3 DNA sequence: TGCGCCAGCAGTTACGGGACAGGGATCTACGAGCAGTACTTC.

The V call is TRBV5-1, the J call TRBJ1-1; D remains ambiguous. V lost 2 bases, J lost 2 bases, and 13 bases lay in between. The CDR3 has 15 amino acids. The germline V gene has CDR1 SGHRS and CDR2 YFSETQ. Here the CDR3 DNA reads TGCGCCAGCAGCTTTGTAGAGTCAGGAAACACTGAAGCTTTCTTT. This codes for CASSFVESGNTEAFF.